These 5 T cell receptor beta chains came from one sample sequenced in a study of T-cell memory formation after mild COVID-19. TCRdb used MiXCR to reprocess the 5' RACE reads, holding one entry per CDR3 protein. The sample lists some 110,000 distinct CDR3 sequences, around an eighth occurring once. Sequencing used PBMCs or a T cell subset sorted from them (not recorded which). These receptors came from an adult woman who had mild COVID-19 (a few samples of this study predate the infection). Cell type and time point are not known.

This clonotype came up a few times. The chain couples TRBV24-1 to TRBJ2-2; 7 nucleotides match TRBD1. Germline V gives CDR1 KGHDR, CDR2 SFDVKD. The CDR3 totals 16 residues. V shed 2 bases, J shed 6 bases, and the junction held 8 bases outside the gene matches. CDR3 protein: CATSDSGTEVAGELFF. The CDR3 region has the DNA TGTGCCACCAGTGATTCCGGGACAGAAGTTGCCGGGGAGCTGTTTTTT.

This clonotype was seen only a few times. The V and J genes are TRBV7-8 and TRBJ2-5; D remains ambiguous. There are 11 residues in the CDR3. CDR1 is SGHVS and CDR2 is FQNEAQ in the germline V gene. The V gene lost 6 bases and the J gene lost 5 bases, with 7 bases spanning the gap. CDR3 sequence: CASSGSETQYF. The DNA for the CDR3 is TGTGCCAGCAGTGGTAGTGAGACCCAGTACTTC.

This chain links TRBV6-5 with TRBJ2-3; weak D call: TRBD1 (6 bases). This CDR3 contains 18 residues. Between the trimmed V and J ends, which lost 0 bases and 7 bases, there was a span of 23 bases. Per germline, CDR1 MNHEY and CDR2 SVGAGI. The CDR3 DNA sequence: TGTGCCAGCAGTTACTCGATAGTCGACAGGACGGTGGCATATACGCAGTATTTT. Translation: CASSYSIVDRTVAYTQYF.

The chain recombines TRBV5-6 with TRBJ2-4; D may be TRBD1 (6 bases). Trimming stripped 5 bases from V and 7 bases from J, with 16 bases between. Germline V CDR1 and CDR2: SGHDT, YYEEEE. The CDR3 length is 14 residues. CDR3 region: CASRFAGVGNIQYF. Here the CDR3 DNA reads TGTGCCAGCAGGTTTGCAGGGGTCGGGAACATTCAGTACTTC.

This clonotype was observed a few times. The chain couples TRBV20-1 to TRBJ2-1, with D possibly TRBD2 on 6 matching bases. This CDR3 has 14 residues. Germline values: CDR1 DFQATT, CDR2 SNEGSKA (reference sequence). V lost 0 bases, J lost 4 bases, and 10 bases lay in between. The CDR3 nucleotides are TGCAGTGCTAGAGAGGACTATCCTTACAATGAGCAGTTCTTC. This encodes CSAREDYPYNEQFF.